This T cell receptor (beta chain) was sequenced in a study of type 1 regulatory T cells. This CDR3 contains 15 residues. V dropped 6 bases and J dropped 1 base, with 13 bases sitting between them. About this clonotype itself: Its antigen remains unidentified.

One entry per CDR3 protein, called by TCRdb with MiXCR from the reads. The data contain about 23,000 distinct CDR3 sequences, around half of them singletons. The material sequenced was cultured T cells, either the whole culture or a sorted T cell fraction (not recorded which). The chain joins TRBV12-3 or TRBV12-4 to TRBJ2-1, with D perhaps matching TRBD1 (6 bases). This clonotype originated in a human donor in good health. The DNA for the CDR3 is TGTGCCAGCAGCCCAGAACAGGGATCCTACAATGAGCAGTTCTTC. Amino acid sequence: CASSPEQGSYNEQFF.